Below, 16 T cell receptor beta chains from the same sample are listed, as sequenced in a study of T cell repertoires in cytomegalovirus infection. One entry per CDR3 protein results from TCRdb running MiXCR on the reads. The data contain about 490,000 distinct CDR3 sequences, around 11% of them singletons. Sample: PBMCs. These receptors all stem from a human donor in good health (CMV status not recorded). Some clones in this sample may be carry-over from other donors' samples.

There are a few counts of this clonotype. The chain combines TRBV4-1 with TRBJ2-7, with D possibly called TRBD1 or TRBD2 (5 bases each). Between the trimmed V and J ends, which lost 1 base and 3 bases, there was a span of 10 bases. The CDR3 extends over 14 amino acids. The germline CDR1 and CDR2 sequences are MGHRA and YSYEKL. The CDR3, as DNA: TGCGCCAGCAGCCAAGGAGACAGCGGCTACGAGCAGTACTTC. Its protein product is CASSQGDSGYEQYF.

This clonotype was seen a few times. The V gene is TRBV7-9, the J gene TRBJ2-3; D unclear. The germline V gene has CDR1 SEHNR and CDR2 FQNEAQ (reference sequence). The CDR3 loop spans 15 amino acids. Trimming pared 7 bases from V and 0 bases from J, leaving 14 bases between. CDR3 in amino acids: CASTIRALSTDTQYF. The CDR3 DNA sequence: TGTGCCAGCACGATCCGGGCCCTAAGCACAGATACGCAGTATTTT.

The sample holds a few counts of this clonotype. This chain uses TRBV13 with TRBJ2-7; 9 bases fit TRBD1. The CDR3 consists of 15 residues. CDR1 is PRHDT, CDR2 FYEKMQ, per germline (reference sequence). The V gene end was trimmed by 5 bases and the J gene end by 1 base; junction bases not matched to a gene: 6. CDR3 in DNA: TGTGCCAGCAGCGCGGGACAGGGTGATTCCTACGAGCAGTACTTC. This codes for CASSAGQGDSYEQYF.

This clonotype was recorded many times. The rearrangement uses TRBV5-1 and TRBJ2-7, with D maybe TRBD2 (6 bases). Germline CDR1 is SGHRS and CDR2 is YFSETQ. Trimming removed 5 bases at V and 4 bases at J, with 16 bases between. CDR3 size: 14 residues. CDR3 nucleotide sequence: TGCGCCAGCAGTACCGGGACTGGGCTTTACGAGCAGTACTTC. Its protein product is CASSTGTGLYEQYF.

The chain recombines TRBV9 with TRBJ2-5; 9 nucleotides line up with TRBD1. The CDR3 consists of 15 residues. Germline trimming cut 0 bases from V and 4 bases from J; bases unmatched to any gene: 4. CDR1 is SGDLS, CDR2 YYNGEE, per germline. Here the CDR3 reads CASSVAGTGRETQYF. The CDR3 coding sequence is TGTGCCAGCAGCGTAGCGGGGACAGGGAGAGAGACCCAGTACTTC.

The sample holds one count of this clonotype. Given a much more abundant clone one base away, this may be a read error. The genes are TRBV12-3 or TRBV12-4 and TRBJ2-1, with D possibly TRBD1 on 6 matching bases. V was pared by 8 bases and J by 3 bases, with 11 bases between. The CDR3 spans 13 residues. In nucleotides, the CDR3 is TGTGCCAGCCGACTGACAGGCTACAATGAGCAGTTCTTC. Protein product: CASRLTGYNEQFF.

The V gene is TRBV4-2, the J gene TRBJ2-2; TRBD2 is a possible D gene (6 bases). Germline values: CDR1 LGHNA, CDR2 YNFKEQ. This CDR3 comprises 17 residues. The ends were cut back, 1 base at V and 5 bases at J, with 17 bases in the middle. CDR3 loop: CASSQAPSALGTGELFF. CDR3 nucleotides: TGTGCCAGCAGCCAAGCTCCTAGCGCCCTTGGGACCGGGGAGCTGTTTTTT.

The rearrangement links TRBV10-3 to TRBJ2-5; 9 nucleotides agree with TRBD1. The germline V gene encodes CDR1 ENHRY and CDR2 SYGVKD. Trimming took 6 bases from V and 2 from J; bases not matched to a gene: 7. The length of the CDR3 is 15 residues. DNA of the CDR3: TGTGCCATCAGCACCGGGACAGGGATGCAAGAGACCCAGTACTTC. Amino acid sequence: CAISTGTGMQETQYF.

J is TRBJ1-4 and V is TRBV20-1, with D uncertain. Looked up from germline, CDR1 is DFQATT and CDR2 is SNEGSKA (reference sequence). There are 11 residues in the CDR3. V dropped 0 bases and J dropped 8 bases, with 4 bases sitting between them. CDR3: CSAREGEKLFF. The CDR3 nucleotides read TGCAGTGCTAGAGAAGGGGAAAAACTGTTTTTT.

The chain couples TRBV12-5 to TRBJ1-1; tentatively, D is TRBD1 (6 bases). The germline gives CDR1 LGHNT, CDR2 FRNRAP. CDR3 length equals 15 residues. V shed 5 bases and J shed 4 bases, with 17 bases lying between them. This CDR3 reads CASGGRGGDGTEAFF. CDR3 coding DNA: TGTGCTAGTGGTGGACGAGGGGGGGATGGCACTGAAGCTTTCTTT.

This clonotype was seen many times. This chain links TRBV12-3 or TRBV12-4 with TRBJ2-7; 10 nucleotides agree with TRBD2. The CDR3 covers 15 residues. The V and J ends lost 3 bases and 2 bases, in that order; junction bases with no gene match: 4. CDR3 region: CASSLSGRVTYEQYF. CDR3 nucleotide sequence: TGTGCCAGCAGTTTGAGCGGGAGGGTAACCTACGAGCAGTACTTC.

Turning to this clonotype: Sequence at one end of the junction differs from germline and may be a read error. V usage is TRBV5-1 and J usage is TRBJ2-2, with D perhaps TRBD1 or TRBD2 (5 bases each). Germline V gene sequence: CDR1 SGHRS, CDR2 YFSETQ. The CDR3 loop spans 15 amino acids. The DNA of the CDR3 is TGCGCCAGCAGCTTGGCAGGGAAGGGTACCGGGGAGATGTTTTTT. This translates into CASSLAGKGTGEMFF.

This clonotype was counted ten times or more. The rearrangement joins TRBV7-9 to TRBJ1-1; D gene uncertain. The CDR3 runs to 12 residues. Trimming stripped 5 bases from V and 11 bases from J, with 15 bases between. The germline gives CDR1 SEHNR, CDR2 FQNEAQ (reference sequence). DNA for the CDR3: TGTGCCAGCAGCCTTGCCCCCCATGGGGCTTTCTTT. Translated, it gives CASSLAPHGAFF.

The chain links TRBV20-1 to TRBJ1-5; D remains ambiguous. CDR3 length: 15 residues. Germline V lookup: CDR1 DFQATT, CDR2 SNEGSKA (reference sequence). Trimming stripped 4 bases from V and 0 bases from J, with 13 bases between. The CDR3 is CSATGFRGSNQPQHF. The CDR3 coding sequence is TGCAGTGCTACGGGATTCCGCGGTAGCAATCAGCCCCAGCATTTT.

J is TRBJ2-3 and V is TRBV2; D remains unclear. V was pared by 7 bases and J by 0 bases, with 11 bases between. There are 14 residues in the CDR3. The germline V gene encodes CDR1 SNHLY and CDR2 FYNNEI. The CDR3 is CASILETSTDTQYF. The CDR3 nucleotides read TGTGCCAGCATTTTAGAGACTAGCACAGATACGCAGTATTTT.

The genes are TRBV11-2 and TRBJ2-1; 8 nucleotides agree with TRBD2. CDR1 SGHAT and CDR2 FQNNGV come from the germline V gene. Trimming removed 7 bases from V and 7 bases from J; junction bases left unmatched: 15. This CDR3 contains 16 residues. The CDR3 region is CASNSILAGRLNEQFF. The CDR3 bases are TGTGCCAGCAACTCCATCTTAGCGGGACGACTAAATGAGCAGTTCTTC.